This TCR beta chain was captured by sequencing in a study of blood T cell repertoires in COVID-19. Across the study: T cells, B-cell-depleted T cells, or PBMCs provided the cDNA or gDNA that served as material.

V trimming: 4 bases; J trimming: 6 bases; junction bases outside the gene matches: 9. Germline V CDR1 and CDR2: SEHNR, FQNEAQ (reference sequence). The CDR3 loop spans 17 amino acids. Produced via immunoSEQ multiplex PCR; TCRdb's table is partial and in-frame only. The data show approximately 190,000 clones, 80% seen once. Sample: peripheral blood. The source of this sequence is a man aged 55 to 70 with acute or convalescent COVID-19. The chain recombines TRBV7-9 with TRBJ2-3, with 14 bases lining up with TRBD2. In nucleotides, the CDR3 is TGTGCCAGCAGCTCCGGACTAGCGGGGGGTAGCGGGGATACGCAGTATTTT. Translation: CASSSGLAGGSGDTQYF.